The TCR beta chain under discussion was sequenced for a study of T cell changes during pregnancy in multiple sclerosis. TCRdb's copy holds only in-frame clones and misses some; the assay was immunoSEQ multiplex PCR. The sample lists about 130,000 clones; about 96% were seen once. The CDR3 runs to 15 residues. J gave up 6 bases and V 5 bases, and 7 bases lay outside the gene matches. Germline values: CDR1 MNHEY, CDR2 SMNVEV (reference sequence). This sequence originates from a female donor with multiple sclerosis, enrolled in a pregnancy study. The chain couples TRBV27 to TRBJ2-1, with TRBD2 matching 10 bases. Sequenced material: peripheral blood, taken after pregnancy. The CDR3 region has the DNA TGTGCCAGCAGTCAACTAGCGGGAAGGGGCAATGAGCAGTTCTTC. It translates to CASSQLAGRGNEQFF.